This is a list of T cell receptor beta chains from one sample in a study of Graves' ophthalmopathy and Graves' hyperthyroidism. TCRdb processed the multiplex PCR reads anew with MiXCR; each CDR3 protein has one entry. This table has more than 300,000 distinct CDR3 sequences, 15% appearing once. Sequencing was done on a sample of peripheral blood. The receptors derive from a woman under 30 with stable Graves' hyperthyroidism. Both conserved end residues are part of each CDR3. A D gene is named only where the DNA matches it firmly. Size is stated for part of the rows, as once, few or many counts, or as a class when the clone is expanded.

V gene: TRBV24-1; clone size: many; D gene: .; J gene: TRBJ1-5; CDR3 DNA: TGTGCCACCAGTGATTCCCGACAGGTCCTCAATCAGCCCCAGCATTTT; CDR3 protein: CATSDSRQVLNQPQHF
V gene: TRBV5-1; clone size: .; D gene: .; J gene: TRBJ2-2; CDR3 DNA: TGCGCCAGCAGCTTGACCAGGCGCACCGGGGAGCTGTTTTTT; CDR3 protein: CASSLTRRTGELFF
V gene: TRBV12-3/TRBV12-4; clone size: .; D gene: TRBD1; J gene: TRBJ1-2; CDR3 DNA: TGTGCCAGCAGCACCGGACAGGGTCGAGGCTACACCTTC; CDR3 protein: CASSTGQGRGYTF
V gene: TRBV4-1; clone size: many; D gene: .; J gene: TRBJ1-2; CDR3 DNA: TGCGCCAGCAGCCAAGATGAGCTTCAATCACCCTATGGCTACACCTTC; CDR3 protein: CASSQDELQSPYGYTF
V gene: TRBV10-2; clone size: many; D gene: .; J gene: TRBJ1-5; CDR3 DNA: TGCGCCAGCAGTGAATCAGGGCCGAATCAGCCCCAGCATTTT; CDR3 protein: CASSESGPNQPQHF
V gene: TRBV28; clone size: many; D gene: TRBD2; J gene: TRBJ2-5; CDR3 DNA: TGTGCCAGCTCTTCGGCGGGGGGACGGGAGACCCAGTACTTC; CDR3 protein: CASSSAGGRETQYF
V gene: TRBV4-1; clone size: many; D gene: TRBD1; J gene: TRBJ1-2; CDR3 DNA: TGCGCCAGCAGCCAAGATGGCCTGACAGGGAACTATGGCTACACCTTC; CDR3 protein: CASSQDGLTGNYGYTF
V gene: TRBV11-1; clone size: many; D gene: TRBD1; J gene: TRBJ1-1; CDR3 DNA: TGTGCCAGCAGCTCGGACAGGGGGAACTATGTAGATACTGAAGCTTTCTTT; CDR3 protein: CASSSDRGNYVDTEAFF
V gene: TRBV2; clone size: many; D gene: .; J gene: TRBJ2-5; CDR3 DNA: TGTGCCAGCAGTGACCCCAGGGAGACCCAGTACTTC; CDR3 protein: CASSDPRETQYF
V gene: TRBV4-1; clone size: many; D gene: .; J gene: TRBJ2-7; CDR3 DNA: TGCGCCAGCAGCCAAGGCGACAGCCCCTACGAGCAGTACTTC; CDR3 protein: CASSQGDSPYEQYF
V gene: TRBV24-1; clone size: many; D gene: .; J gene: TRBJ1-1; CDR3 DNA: TGTGCCACCAGTGACCGTAGATACACTGAAGCTTTCTTT; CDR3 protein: CATSDRRYTEAFF
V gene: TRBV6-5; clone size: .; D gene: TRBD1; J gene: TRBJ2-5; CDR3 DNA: TGTGCCAGGGACAGGGGATCGGAGACCCAGTACTTC; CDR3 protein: CARDRGSETQYF
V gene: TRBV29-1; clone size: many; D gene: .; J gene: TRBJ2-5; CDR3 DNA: TGCAGCGTTGAAGACGGGTGGGCCCCAGAGACCCAGTACTTC; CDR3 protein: CSVEDGWAPETQYF
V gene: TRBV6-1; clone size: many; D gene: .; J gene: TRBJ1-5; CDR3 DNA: TGTGCCAGCAGTGAAGTCCCTGACAGCAATCAGCCCCAGCATTTT; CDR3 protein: CASSEVPDSNQPQHF